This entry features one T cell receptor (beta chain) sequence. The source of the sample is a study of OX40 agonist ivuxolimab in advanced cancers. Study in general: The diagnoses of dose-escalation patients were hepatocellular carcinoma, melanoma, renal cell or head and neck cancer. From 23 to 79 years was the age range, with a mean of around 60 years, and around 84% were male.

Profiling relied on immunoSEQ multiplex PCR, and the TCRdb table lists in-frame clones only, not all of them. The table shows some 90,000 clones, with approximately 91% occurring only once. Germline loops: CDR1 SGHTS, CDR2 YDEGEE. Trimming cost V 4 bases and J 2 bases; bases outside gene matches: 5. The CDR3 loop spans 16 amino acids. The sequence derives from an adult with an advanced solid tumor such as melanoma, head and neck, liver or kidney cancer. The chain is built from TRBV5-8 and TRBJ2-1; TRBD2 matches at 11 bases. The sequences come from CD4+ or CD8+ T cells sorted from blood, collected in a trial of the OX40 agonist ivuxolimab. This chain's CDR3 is CASSKLAGVTYNEQFF. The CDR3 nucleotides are TGTGCCAGCAGCAAACTAGCGGGAGTAACCTACAATGAGCAGTTCTTC.